This passage covers 20 T cell receptor beta chains from one sample sequenced in a study of radiation and T cells in renal cell carcinoma. TCRdb keeps only in-frame clones here, not all; method: immunoSEQ multiplex PCR. The sample contains 110,000 to 150,000 clones, 83% of which appear only once. Time point denoted: baseline pretreatment blood. Stated treatment: 15 Gy SBRT to primary tumor, nephrectomy 4 weeks later. The source material was blood, sampled from a patient whose treatment included radiotherapy and nephrectomy. Every receptor here comes from a woman aged 45 to 65 with renal cell carcinoma.

This rearrangement joins TRBV28 to TRBJ1-1; no firm D call. The CDR3 is 14 amino acids. The ends were cut back, 3 bases at V and 2 bases at J, with 10 bases in the middle. The germline V gene has CDR1 MDHEN and CDR2 SYDVKM. The CDR3 region has the DNA TGTGCCAGCAGTTTTTGGGCGAAAAACACTGAAGCTTTCTTT. Translated, it gives CASSFWAKNTEAFF.

J is TRBJ1-4 and V is TRBV5-4; 8 bases are shared with TRBD1. This CDR3 has 15 residues. Trimming at V came to 2 bases and at J to 4 bases, leaving 4 bases not matched to a gene. Germline V gene data show CDR1 as SGHNT and CDR2 as YYREEE (reference sequence). This CDR3 reads CASSLRQGINEKLFF. The CDR3 nucleotides read TGTGCCAGCAGCTTAAGACAGGGGATTAATGAAAAACTGTTTTTT.

This chain joins TRBV5-6 and TRBJ2-2, with 8 bases matching TRBD1. The junction had 11 bases not matched to a gene; V was cut back by 4 bases and J by 3 bases. Germline V gene sequence: CDR1 SGHDT, CDR2 YYEEEE. There are 17 residues in the CDR3. CDR3 DNA sequence: TGTGCCAGCAGCCGTGACTCCAGGGGGCGAGACACCGGGGAGCTGTTTTTT. This encodes CASSRDSRGRDTGELFF.

The rearrangement links TRBV9 to TRBJ2-5; D is unresolved. The CDR3 covers 12 residues. V was clipped by 3 bases and J by 0 bases, with 3 bases between them. CDR1 is SGDLS and CDR2 is YYNGEE in the germline V gene. CDR3 sequence reads: CASSGHQETQYF. The DNA for the CDR3 is TGTGCCAGCAGCGGACACCAAGAGACCCAGTACTTC.

This chain links TRBV19 with TRBJ1-5; D unresolved. Deletions cut 6 bases from V and 4 bases from J, with 10 bases between. Germline V gene lookup returns CDR1 LNHDA and CDR2 SQIVND (reference sequence). This CDR3 spans 13 amino acids. The CDR3 region is CASSPTLNQPQHF. The CDR3 DNA is TGTGCCAGTAGCCCTACACTGAATCAGCCCCAGCATTTT.

The rearrangement uses TRBV29-1 and TRBJ2-7; possibly TRBD2 for D (5 bases). The CDR3 has 12 amino acids. V lost 7 bases and J lost 4, with 14 bases in between. CDR1 and CDR2 (germline): SQVTM, ANQGSEA. The CDR3 nucleotides read TGCAGCGCCACCGATGGAGGTTACGAGCAGTACTTC. Translation gives CSATDGGYEQYF.

V usage is TRBV7-2 and J usage is TRBJ1-5; a possible D gene is TRBD1 (5 bases). There are 15 residues in the CDR3. CDR1 and CDR2 from the germline V gene are SGHTA and FQGNSA. Between the trimmed V and J ends, which lost 1 base and 8 bases, there was a span of 15 bases. Here the CDR3 reads CASSLGVGGNEPQHF. The CDR3 bases are TGTGCCAGCAGCTTAGGAGTTGGGGGGAATGAGCCCCAGCATTTT.

Details on this clone: Other DNA variants within this sample encode the same CDR3. As DNA, the CDR3 is TGTGCCAGCAGCTTAGGTCAGGGGAACACTGAAGCTTTCTTT. As protein: CASSLGQGNTEAFF. The chain combines TRBV7-2 with TRBJ1-1, with D perhaps TRBD1 (5 bases). V was cut by 1 base and J by 1 base, with 7 bases left in between. Germline assignment: CDR1 SGHTA and CDR2 FQGNSA. The CDR3 is 14 amino acids.

The rearrangement uses TRBV4-1 and TRBJ1-2; D possibly corresponds to TRBD1 (5 bases). CDR3 size: 16 residues. The V and J ends lost 5 bases and 2 bases respectively, with 18 bases between them. Germline assignment: CDR1 MGHRA and CDR2 YSYEKL. In DNA form, the CDR3 reads TGCGCCAGCAGCTATAGTGTCCGGGACTCCAACTATGGCTACACCTTC. The encoded protein is CASSYSVRDSNYGYTF.

The gene calls are TRBV7-8 and TRBJ2-5; no firm D call. The CDR3 loop spans 14 amino acids. Germline assignment: CDR1 SGHVS and CDR2 FQNEAQ. V was shortened by 0 bases and J by 4 bases, with 9 bases between the two germline ends. This CDR3 is CASSLALFRETQYF. The CDR3 nucleotides are TGTGCCAGCAGCTTAGCGCTATTTAGAGAGACCCAGTACTTC.

V usage is TRBV6-5 and J usage is TRBJ2-7, with TRBD1 matching 7 bases. The CDR3 spans 16 residues. CDR1 is MNHEY, CDR2 SVGAGI, per germline. The J segment lost 4 bases and the V segment lost 2 bases, leaving 11 bases of the junction unmatched. CDR3 in DNA: TGTGCCAGCAGTTACGGAACAGGGGAAAACTGGTACGAGCAGTACTTC. Protein product: CASSYGTGENWYEQYF.

The chain is built from TRBV9 and TRBJ1-1, with 8 bases aligning to TRBD1. The CDR3 extends over 15 amino acids. With V trimmed by 4 bases and J by 1 base, 6 bases remained unmatched. Germline V gives CDR1 SGDLS, CDR2 YYNGEE. The DNA for the CDR3 is TGTGCCAGCAGCAGTTGGACAGGGTCGAACACTGAAGCTTTCTTT. Protein: CASSSWTGSNTEAFF. The variable domain in full, with the rest retrieved from reference TRBV9 and TRBJ1-1, is DSGVTQTPKHLITATGQRVTLRCSPRSGDLSVYWYQQSLDQGLQFLIQYYNGEERAKGNILERFSAQQFPDLHSELNLSSLELGDSALYFCASSSWTGSNTEAFFGQGTRLTVV.

CDR3 residues: CASSFRATGPEAFF. As DNA, the CDR3 is TGTGCCAGCAGCTTCCGGGCGACAGGACCTGAAGCTTTCTTT. This chain joins TRBV7-2 and TRBJ1-1, with D perhaps matching TRBD1 (6 bases). Trimming stripped 3 bases from V and 6 bases from J, with 14 bases between. This CDR3 has 14 residues. Germline V gene sequence: CDR1 SGHTA, CDR2 FQGNSA.

This clone was picked up a small number of times. This chain joins TRBV29-1 and TRBJ2-2, with D hard to call. In germline, CDR1 is SQVTM, CDR2 ANQGSEA. Trimming left V 4 bases short and J 0 bases short, with 12 bases between. This CDR3 spans 15 amino acids. CDR3 in DNA: TGCAGCGTTGGGCTTTCGGTTTCGAACACCGGGGAGCTGTTTTTT. Its protein product is CSVGLSVSNTGELFF.

The CDR3 region is CASSLAPGVGELFF. The CDR3 coding sequence is TGTGCCAGCAGCTTAGCGCCCGGGGTTGGGGAGCTGTTTTTT. The genes are TRBV7-7 and TRBJ2-2, with D perhaps matching TRBD2 (5 bases). The CDR3 is 14 residues long. Trimming cost V 0 bases and J 8 bases, with 10 bases left between them. Germline V CDR1 and CDR2: SSHAT, FNYEAQ (reference sequence).

This chain links TRBV18 with TRBJ1-4; D may be TRBD1 (5 bases). The ends were cut back, 3 bases at V and 3 bases at J, with 8 bases in the middle. The CDR3 loop spans 14 amino acids. Germline V gene lookup returns CDR1 KGHSH and CDR2 LQKENI. The CDR3 region is CASSPSGANEKLFF. In DNA, the CDR3 is TGTGCCAGCTCACCTTCGGGGGCTAATGAAAAACTGTTTTTT.

V is TRBV18 and J is TRBJ1-1; D is possibly TRBD1 (5 bases). Trimming cost V 3 bases and J 6 bases, with 14 bases left between them. CDR3 size: 14 residues. Germline V gene lookup returns CDR1 KGHSH and CDR2 LQKENI. This CDR3 reads CASSPTRGDAEAFF. CDR3 nucleotide sequence: TGTGCCAGCTCACCCACGAGAGGGGACGCTGAAGCTTTCTTT.

V and J are TRBV5-4 and TRBJ1-2, with D possibly matching TRBD1 (5 bases). From germline, CDR1 is SGHNT and CDR2 YYREEE (reference sequence). V was trimmed by 4 bases and J by 4 bases, leaving 14 bases between them. The CDR3 loop spans 14 amino acids. The CDR3 DNA is TGTGCCAGCAGCCACGCGCAGGGAGGCTATGGCTACACCTTC. Translation: CASSHAQGGYGYTF.

This clone has only one observation. The gene calls are TRBV5-1 and TRBJ1-2, with unresolved D. The germline V and J ends were trimmed by 1 base and 1 base, with 11 bases remaining between them. The V gene's germline CDR1 is SGHRS and CDR2 YFSETQ. CDR3 length: 15 residues. DNA of the CDR3: TGCGCCAGCAGCTTGCCGAGGACGGATAACTATGGCTACACCTTC. Protein sequence: CASSLPRTDNYGYTF.

The gene calls are TRBV5-1 and TRBJ1-5, with a possible D match to TRBD1 (6 bases). Looked up from germline, CDR1 is SGHRS and CDR2 is YFSETQ. The CDR3 has 14 residues. The V and J ends lost 5 bases and 0 bases respectively, with 9 bases between them. As DNA, the CDR3 is TGCGCCAGCAGTCTGACAGGTAGCAATCAGCCCCAGCATTTT. Translation gives CASSLTGSNQPQHF.